Included here is one T cell receptor (beta chain) sequence, with context. Its antigen is unknown. This specimen comes from a study of cytomegalovirus exposure and HLA in healthy donors. General observations from the study: It was reportedly the case that the classifier diagnosed cytomegalovirus status with high specificity and sensitivity.

The PCR employed 60 Vbeta primers together with 13 Jbeta primers. Here immunoSEQ multiplex PCR was the method, and the copy in TCRdb shows in-frame clones only, minus some. The profile shows 190,000 or so clones, over 65% of them singletons. Germline V lookup: CDR1 MGHRA, CDR2 YSYEKL. The CDR3 covers 15 residues. The J segment lost 6 bases and the V segment lost 0 bases, leaving 5 bases of the junction unmatched. Sequenced: PBMCs. The gene calls are TRBV4-1 and TRBJ2-7, with 10 nucleotides matching TRBD2. The TCR was taken from a boy aged 2-9 years in good health and CMV-seronegative. For the CDR3, the DNA is TGCGCCAGCAGCCAAGATGGGCTAGCGGGGGCCGAGCAGTACTTC. It yields the protein CASSQDGLAGAEQYF.